The 19 T cell receptor beta chains in this list originate from one sample, sequenced in a study of sequential checkpoint blockade in melanoma. Documented treatment: randomized to nivolumab then ipilimumab (arm A) or the reverse (arm B). Libraries were prepared by immunoSEQ multiplex PCR; TCRdb keeps only in-frame clonotypes and omits some of them. The sample yields about 21,000 clones, around 72% seen once. The source material was CD8+ T cells sorted from blood (inferred from file names), sampled from a patient given nivolumab and ipilimumab in sequence. These receptors came from a human donor with melanoma.

The chain carries TRBV13 and TRBJ1-1, with D perhaps matching TRBD1 (6 bases). This CDR3 has 16 residues. The germline gives CDR1 PRHDT, CDR2 FYEKMQ (reference sequence). V dropped 1 base and J dropped 6 bases, with 18 bases sitting between them. The CDR3: CASSLASVGAGAEAFF. The DNA of the CDR3 is TGTGCCAGCAGCTTAGCGTCGGTGGGGGCCGGGGCTGAAGCTTTCTTT.

The V and J genes are TRBV28 and TRBJ1-4; D not resolved. This CDR3 contains 14 residues. Trimming cost V 6 bases and J 5 bases, with 13 bases left between them. Germline V lookup: CDR1 MDHEN, CDR2 SYDVKM. This CDR3 reads CASRPIAPNEKLFF. The CDR3 coding sequence is TGTGCCAGCAGGCCGATAGCTCCCAATGAAAAACTGTTTTTT. Complete variable domain (other parts from reference TRBV28 and TRBJ1-4): DVKVTQSSRYLVKRTGEKVFLECVQDMDHENMFWYRQDPGLGLRLIYFSYDVKMKEKGDIPEGYSVSREKKERFSLILESASTNQTSMYLCASRPIAPNEKLFFGSGTQLSVL.

This chain links TRBV13 with TRBJ1-1; no definite D call. Germline-derived CDR1 and CDR2 are PRHDT and FYEKMQ (reference sequence). V lost 3 bases and J 4 bases, leaving 9 bases between the germline ends. The CDR3 runs 13 residues. This chain's CDR3 is CASSFSGFTEAFF. CDR3 coding DNA: TGTGCCAGCAGCTTCTCGGGTTTCACTGAAGCTTTCTTT.

The gene calls are TRBV19 and TRBJ1-5, with unresolved D. The V gene lost 5 bases and the J gene lost 7 bases, with 15 bases spanning the gap. Germline values: CDR1 LNHDA, CDR2 SQIVND (reference sequence). This CDR3 region has 14 residues. The CDR3 DNA is TGTGCCAGTAGTCTGCGGGAGTTTTCACAGCCCCAGCATTTT. Amino acid sequence: CASSLREFSQPQHF.

The V and J genes are TRBV6-6 and TRBJ2-7, with D unclear. The CDR3 sequence is 11 residues long. V lost 6 bases and J lost 7, with 10 bases in between. Germline V gene data show CDR1 as MNHNY and CDR2 as SVGAGI (reference sequence). The chain's CDR3 is CASSLGIEQYF. CDR3 coding DNA: TGTGCCAGCAGCCTAGGAATTGAGCAGTACTTC.

The chain has TRBV15 and TRBJ2-7, with 7 bases matching TRBD2. Germline CDR1 reads LNHNV; CDR2 reads YYDKDF (reference sequence). This CDR3 is built from 14 residues. V lost 5 bases to trimming and J lost 3 bases; unmatched junction nucleotides: 7. In DNA form, the CDR3 reads TGTGCCACCAGCCAAGCCACGGGGGGCTACGAGCAGTACTTC. This encodes CATSQATGGYEQYF.

This chain links TRBV7-3 with TRBJ1-1; D might be TRBD1 (5 bases). The germline gives CDR1 SGHTA, CDR2 FQGTGA. The CDR3 runs 13 residues. Trimming stripped 5 bases from V and 6 bases from J, with 13 bases between. The CDR3 DNA sequence: TGTGCCAGCAGCCCCGGGGGAGCTGCTGAAGCTTTCTTT. Translated, it gives CASSPGGAAEAFF.

The V gene is TRBV19, the J gene TRBJ1-1; 7 nucleotides match TRBD1. Germline trimming cut 1 base from V and 4 bases from J; bases unmatched to any gene: 3. From germline, CDR1 is LNHDA and CDR2 SQIVND (reference sequence). The length of the CDR3 is 14 residues. The DNA for the CDR3 is TGTGCCAGTAGTATAGGACAGGGTGGCACTGAAGCTTTCTTT. As protein: CASSIGQGGTEAFF.

The V call is TRBV27, the J call TRBJ1-1; maybe TRBD1 (5 bases). Per germline, CDR1 MNHEY and CDR2 SMNVEV (reference sequence). V shed 4 bases and J shed 5 bases, with 17 bases lying between them. The CDR3 consists of 15 residues. Written as DNA, the CDR3 is TGTGCCAGCAGTTCGTACCCCCCGGGGGGGACTGAAGCTTTCTTT. This translates into CASSSYPPGGTEAFF.

J is TRBJ2-7 and V is TRBV10-3, with D unclear. With 6 bases removed from V and 3 bases from J, the gap between germline ends came to 9 bases. Germline V gene sequence: CDR1 ENHRY, CDR2 SYGVKD. The CDR3 consists of 12 residues. CDR3 sequence: CAIRSFRYEQYF. For the CDR3, the DNA is TGTGCCATCAGGTCTTTTCGCTACGAGCAGTACTTC.

The J gene is TRBJ1-5, the V gene TRBV19; 7 positions match TRBD1. Germline V gene lookup returns CDR1 LNHDA and CDR2 SQIVND (reference sequence). V gave up 5 bases and J gave up 3 bases; unmatched junction bases: 10. The CDR3 length is 16 residues. The CDR3 loop is CASSGHRDRFNQPQHF. In DNA form, the CDR3 reads TGTGCCAGTAGTGGCCATCGGGACAGATTCAATCAGCCCCAGCATTTT.

The V call is TRBV7-8, the J call TRBJ1-1, with a tentative D call TRBD1 (6 bases). The CDR3 has 13 residues. V was clipped by 5 bases and J by 1 base, with 8 bases between them. The germline V gene encodes CDR1 SGHVS and CDR2 FQNEAQ. The CDR3 DNA follows: TGTGCCAGCAGCCCGACAGGGAACACTGAAGCTTTCTTT. Amino acid sequence: CASSPTGNTEAFF. The variable domain in full, completed from reference TRBV7-8 and TRBJ1-1, reads GAGVSQSPRYKVAKRGQDVALRCDPISGHVSLFWYQQALGQGPEFLTYFQNEAQLDKSGLPSDRFFAERPEGSVSTLKIQRTQQEDSAVYLCASSPTGNTEAFFGQGTRLTVV.

The gene calls are TRBV28 and TRBJ2-5; TRBD1 is a possible D gene (7 bases). Deletions cut 7 bases from V and 11 bases from J, with 26 bases between. The CDR3 length is 15 residues. Germline V lookup: CDR1 MDHEN, CDR2 SYDVKM. The CDR3 reads CASTPTGPSPREQYF. The CDR3 DNA sequence: TGTGCCAGCACTCCGACAGGGCCTTCTCCTCGGGAGCAGTACTTC.

J is TRBJ2-7 and V is TRBV11-2; TRBD2 matches 7 bases. Germline CDR1 is SGHAT and CDR2 is FQNNGV. The length of the CDR3 is 14 residues. V shed 8 bases, J shed 3 bases, and the junction held 10 bases outside the gene matches. The CDR3 region is CASGRTGGLYEQYF. CDR3 DNA sequence: TGTGCCAGCGGACGAACGGGAGGACTCTACGAGCAGTACTTC.

Within the sample, this clone is medium-sized. J is TRBJ1-1 and V is TRBV28; no clear D gene. The germline gives CDR1 MDHEN, CDR2 SYDVKM. V was pared by 5 bases and J by 7 bases, with 14 bases between. This CDR3 has 13 residues. The CDR3 loop is CASSPSPGFEAFF. Here the CDR3 DNA reads TGTGCCAGCAGTCCATCCCCGGGGTTTGAAGCTTTCTTT.

This chain uses TRBV7-8 with TRBJ2-3; 9 nucleotides match TRBD2. The trim removed 2 bases at V and 4 bases at J, leaving 10 bases unmatched. Germline V gene data show CDR1 as SGHVS and CDR2 as FQNEAQ. This CDR3 spans 17 amino acids. Here the CDR3 reads CASSLTGAGGLPDTQYF. The CDR3 region has the DNA TGTGCCAGCAGCTTAACGGGGGCGGGAGGGCTCCCAGATACGCAGTATTTT.

V gene TRBV27 combines with J gene TRBJ2-7; 8 bases are a match to TRBD2. The CDR3 is 14 residues long. V gave up 5 bases and J gave up 2 bases; unmatched junction bases: 5. Germline V gives CDR1 MNHEY, CDR2 SMNVEV (reference sequence). The CDR3 is CASSLGLGTYEQYF. CDR3 nucleotides: TGTGCCAGCAGTCTGGGACTAGGAACCTACGAGCAGTACTTC.

The chain joins TRBV27 to TRBJ2-7; 8 bases align to TRBD2. The CDR3 has 15 amino acids. V shed 2 bases and J 1 base; nucleotides not matched to a gene: 4. Germline V lookup: CDR1 MNHEY, CDR2 SMNVEV (reference sequence). CDR3 in DNA: TGTGCCAGCAGTTTAGATAGCGGGGATTCCTACGAGCAGTACTTC. Residues: CASSLDSGDSYEQYF.

The CDR3 is CASSERDRGLSNQPQHF. Written as DNA, the CDR3 is TGTGCCAGCAGTGAAAGGGACAGGGGGCTAAGTAATCAGCCCCAGCATTTT. J is TRBJ1-5 and V is TRBV2; 12 nucleotides match TRBD1. The CDR3 runs to 17 residues. Per germline, CDR1 SNHLY and CDR2 FYNNEI. With V trimmed by 2 bases and J by 4 bases, 6 bases remained unmatched.